This T cell receptor beta chain emerged from a study of PD-1 blockade in classical Hodgkin lymphoma. Libraries were prepared by immunoSEQ multiplex PCR; TCRdb keeps only in-frame clonotypes and omits some of them. The sample lists tens of thousands of clones; over 65% were seen once. The germline gives CDR1 SGHRS, CDR2 YFSETQ. The CDR3 covers 15 residues. Trimming shortened V by 0 bases and J by 3 bases, and 10 bases separated the two germline ends. By sample share, this clone is medium-sized. Every patient relapsed after autologous stem cell transplantation, and brentuximab vedotin exposure varied. The TCR comes from a human donor with classical Hodgkin lymphoma. Sequenced material: peripheral blood mononuclear cells (PBMCs), taken before the second cycle of nivolumab. The V gene is TRBV5-1, the J gene TRBJ1-5; D is unclear. CDR3 sequence (DNA): TGCGCCAGCAGCTTGGCCGGGATTTTCAATCAGCCCCAGCATTTT. It specifies CASSLAGIFNQPQHF.